The rows below give T cell receptor beta chains drawn from one sample of a study of Ad26.COV2.S vaccination and SARS-CoV-2 variants. Clones were sequenced by immunoSEQ multiplex PCR, and TCRdb holds only the in-frame ones, with some missing. The data show 300,000 to 350,000 clones, 86% seen once. Here the sequenced sample was peripheral blood, taken in a trial of Ad26.COV2.S vaccine versus placebo. Source of these receptors: a person aged 18-65 years who received the Ad26.COV2.S COVID-19 vaccine or a placebo. The CDR3 runs from the conserved cysteine through the conserved F or W. The D gene is left open where the match is weak. Clone size appears in some rows only: once, few, many, or a class for an expanded clone.

J: TRBJ1-4; V: TRBV2; D: TRBD1; size: few; CDR3: CASEPGQRVANEKLFF; DNA: TGTGCCAGTGAACCGGGACAGAGGGTAGCTAATGAAAAACTGTTTTTT
J: TRBJ2-1; V: TRBV11-2; D: NA; size: once; CDR3: CASSSTGRERYNEQFF; DNA: TGTGCCAGCAGCTCCACAGGGCGGGAGCGGTACAATGAGCAGTTCTTC
J: TRBJ1-5; V: TRBV18; D: NA; size: NA; CDR3: CASSRLGPPASNQPQHF; DNA: TGTGCCAGCTCACGCCTGGGCCCCCCGGCTAGCAATCAGCCCCAGCATTTT
J: TRBJ1-2; V: TRBV7-2; D: NA; size: NA; CDR3: CASSPAGIWGYTF; DNA: TGTGCCAGCAGCCCTGCGGGAATTTGGGGCTACACCTTC
J: TRBJ2-2; V: TRBV12-5; D: TRBD2; size: NA; CDR3: CASGLDGTSLGTGELFF; DNA: TGTGCTAGTGGTTTGGACGGGACTAGCCTAGGTACCGGGGAGCTGTTTTTT
J: TRBJ1-3; V: TRBV19; D: NA; size: NA; CDR3: CASSGSFGNTIYF; DNA: TGTGCCAGTAGTGGGAGTTTTGGAAACACCATATATTTT
J: TRBJ1-1; V: TRBV7-9; D: TRBD1; size: NA; CDR3: CASTQTGATSWNTEAFF; DNA: TGTGCCAGCACTCAGACAGGGGCGACGTCCTGGAACACTGAAGCTTTCTTT
J: TRBJ2-7; V: TRBV20-1; D: TRBD2; size: NA; CDR3: CSASGPTGLGVYEQYF; DNA: TGCAGTGCTAGTGGGCCCACGGGACTAGGAGTCTACGAGCAGTACTTC
J: TRBJ2-7; V: TRBV6-5; D: NA; size: NA; CDR3: CASSYSRDPPHEQYF; DNA: TGTGCCAGCAGTTATTCCCGGGACCCCCCCCACGAGCAGTACTTC
J: TRBJ1-5; V: TRBV6-5; D: NA; size: NA; CDR3: CASSSAGEFSNQPQHF; DNA: TGTGCCAGCAGTTCGGCAGGGGAATTTAGCAATCAGCCCCAGCATTTT
J: TRBJ1-2; V: TRBV30; D: TRBD1; size: NA; CDR3: CAWRQGTRVLGYTF; DNA: TGTGCCTGGCGACAGGGGACTAGGGTGTTGGGCTACACCTTC
J: TRBJ2-7; V: TRBV25-1; D: NA; size: few; CDR3: CASSEVGTTYEQYF; DNA: TGTGCCAGCAGTGAAGTCGGGACAACCTACGAGCAGTACTTC
J: TRBJ1-4; V: TRBV28; D: NA; size: NA; CDR3: CASTQGGWETNEKLFF; DNA: TGTGCCAGCACCCAAGGGGGGTGGGAGACTAATGAAAAACTGTTTTTT
J: TRBJ2-4; V: TRBV3-1/TRBV3-2; D: NA; size: NA; CDR3: CASSQGTLAKNIQYF; DNA: TGTGCCAGCAGCCAAGGGACCCTAGCCAAAAACATTCAGTACTTC
J: TRBJ2-1; V: TRBV5-4; D: NA; size: once; CDR3: CASSFGQVYNEQFF; DNA: TGTGCCAGCAGCTTTGGGCAGGTCTACAATGAGCAGTTCTTC
J: TRBJ1-2; V: TRBV6-2/TRBV6-3; D: NA; size: NA; CDR3: CASSYAGDFNYGYTF; DNA: TGTGCCAGCAGTTACGCGGGGGACTTTAACTATGGCTACACCTTC
J: TRBJ2-1; V: TRBV6-4; D: NA; size: NA; CDR3: CASSELVGSYNEQFF; DNA: TGTGCCAGCAGTGAATTGGTAGGCAGTTACAATGAGCAGTTCTTC
J: TRBJ1-5; V: TRBV28; D: NA; size: NA; CDR3: CASTPGDQLSNQPQHF; DNA: TGTGCCAGCACCCCGGGTGATCAGCTTAGCAATCAGCCCCAGCATTTT
J: TRBJ1-2; V: TRBV6-5; D: NA; size: NA; CDR3: CASKGNYYGYTF; DNA: TGTGCCAGCAAAGGGAATTACTATGGCTACACCTTC
J: TRBJ1-1; V: TRBV28; D: NA; size: once; CDR3: CASSLDTEAFF; DNA: TGTGCCAGCAGTCTAGATACTGAAGCTTTCTTT
J: TRBJ2-5; V: TRBV7-3; D: NA; size: NA; CDR3: CASSLAHQETQYF; DNA: TGTGCCAGCAGCTTAGCCCACCAAGAGACCCAGTACTTC
J: TRBJ1-3; V: TRBV5-5; D: NA; size: NA; CDR3: CASSLDGGDGNTIYF; DNA: TGTGCCAGCAGCTTGGACGGGGGAGATGGAAACACCATATATTTT
J: TRBJ2-7; V: TRBV6-2/TRBV6-3; D: NA; size: NA; CDR3: CASSPGPYEQYF; DNA: TGTGCCAGCAGTCCAGGGCCCTACGAGCAGTACTTC
J: TRBJ1-1; V: TRBV7-9; D: TRBD1; size: NA; CDR3: CASSREGAGGDTEAFF; DNA: TGTGCCAGCAGTAGAGAGGGGGCAGGGGGCGACACTGAAGCTTTCTTT
J: TRBJ2-7; V: TRBV27; D: NA; size: NA; CDR3: CASQAGQGEAHEQYF; DNA: TGTGCCAGCCAAGCCGGGCAGGGGGAGGCACACGAGCAGTACTTC
J: TRBJ1-1; V: TRBV19; D: TRBD1; size: NA; CDR3: CASTTTGDLAFF; DNA: TGTGCCAGTACCACGACAGGGGATTTAGCTTTCTTT
J: TRBJ2-4; V: TRBV2; D: TRBD1; size: NA; CDR3: CASGQGENIQYF; DNA: TGTGCCAGTGGACAGGGGGAGAACATTCAGTACTTC
J: TRBJ2-1; V: TRBV19; D: TRBD2; size: NA; CDR3: CASSILASGVYNEQFF; DNA: TGTGCCAGTAGTATTTTGGCTAGCGGAGTTTACAATGAGCAGTTCTTC
J: TRBJ2-2; V: TRBV10-3; D: TRBD2; size: NA; CDR3: CAISVVSGRAGGTGELFF; DNA: TGTGCCATCAGTGTGGTTAGCGGGAGGGCCGGGGGCACCGGGGAGCTGTTTTTT
J: TRBJ1-1; V: TRBV10-3; D: NA; size: few; CDR3: CAISEQGLNTEAFF; DNA: TGTGCCATCAGTGAGCAGGGGTTGAACACTGAAGCTTTCTTT
J: TRBJ1-1; V: TRBV6-2/TRBV6-3; D: TRBD1; size: NA; CDR3: CASSYSITGANTEAFF; DNA: TGTGCCAGCAGTTACTCGATAACAGGGGCGAACACTGAAGCTTTCTTT
J: TRBJ2-7; V: TRBV4-3; D: TRBD2; size: NA; CDR3: CASSQDVSSGGIKQEQYF; DNA: TGCGCCAGCAGCCAAGATGTGTCTAGCGGGGGGATTAAGCAAGAGCAGTACTTC
J: TRBJ2-5; V: TRBV2; D: TRBD2; size: NA; CDR3: CASSDGGDQYF; DNA: TGTGCCAGCAGTGATGGGGGGGACCAGTACTTC
J: TRBJ2-1; V: TRBV5-6; D: TRBD2; size: NA; CDR3: CASQEGASGYNEQFF; DNA: TGTGCCAGCCAAGAAGGAGCTAGCGGCTACAATGAGCAGTTCTTC
J: TRBJ2-5; V: TRBV11-2; D: TRBD1; size: NA; CDR3: CASSLLRTGGAETQYF; DNA: TGTGCCAGCAGCTTATTACGGACAGGGGGCGCGGAGACCCAGTACTTC
J: TRBJ2-7; V: TRBV5-6; D: TRBD2; size: NA; CDR3: CASSRTSGIYEQYF; DNA: TGTGCCAGCAGCCGGACTAGCGGGATCTACGAGCAGTACTTC
J: TRBJ2-1; V: TRBV10-1; D: NA; size: once; CDR3: CASSGTLSSYNEQFF; DNA: TGCGCCAGCAGTGGGACACTAAGCTCCTACAATGAGCAGTTCTTC
J: TRBJ2-7; V: TRBV28; D: NA; size: NA; CDR3: CASSLQSSYEQYF; DNA: TGTGCCAGCAGTTTACAGAGCTCCTACGAGCAGTACTTC
J: TRBJ2-5; V: TRBV7-9; D: TRBD2; size: NA; CDR3: CASSLAGGGVSETQYF; DNA: TGTGCCAGCAGCTTAGCCGGCGGGGGGGTATCAGAGACCCAGTACTTC
J: TRBJ1-5; V: TRBV13; D: TRBD1; size: NA; CDR3: CASSLGQVGSNQPQHF; DNA: TGTGCCAGCAGCTTGGGACAGGTTGGGAGCAATCAGCCCCAGCATTTT
J: TRBJ1-2; V: TRBV27; D: TRBD1; size: NA; CDR3: CASSPSLGQVYYGYTF; DNA: TGTGCCAGCAGTCCCTCCCTGGGACAGGTTTACTATGGCTACACCTTC
J: TRBJ1-1; V: TRBV11-2; D: TRBD1; size: NA; CDR3: CASSRQGDTEAFF; DNA: TGTGCCAGCAGCCGACAGGGGGACACTGAAGCTTTCTTT
J: TRBJ1-5; V: TRBV7-2; D: NA; size: NA; CDR3: CASSLMFGTPTPQHF; DNA: TGTGCCAGCAGCTTAATGTTCGGGACGCCGACGCCCCAGCATTTT
J: TRBJ2-1; V: TRBV4-3; D: NA; size: NA; CDR3: CASSQLNVRNEQFF; DNA: TGCGCCAGCAGCCAATTAAATGTAAGGAATGAGCAGTTCTTC
J: TRBJ2-7; V: TRBV4-1; D: NA; size: NA; CDR3: CASSQDTPNIKGPRYF; DNA: TGCGCCAGCAGCCAAGATACCCCAAATATCAAGGGGCCCCGGTACTTC
J: TRBJ1-2; V: TRBV7-9; D: NA; size: NA; CDR3: CASSLAAGYGYTF; DNA: TGTGCCAGCAGCTTAGCGGCAGGATATGGCTACACCTTC
J: TRBJ2-7; V: TRBV7-9; D: TRBD1; size: NA; CDR3: CASSWGQGHEQYF; DNA: TGTGCCAGCAGCTGGGGACAGGGTCACGAGCAGTACTTC
J: TRBJ2-1; V: TRBV18; D: TRBD2; size: once; CDR3: CASSPKPVGLAGRNEQFF; DNA: TGTGCCAGCTCACCAAAACCAGTGGGACTAGCGGGAAGAAATGAGCAGTTCTTC
J: TRBJ2-7; V: TRBV5-5; D: TRBD1; size: once; CDR3: CASSFAPGQGAYEQYF; DNA: TGTGCCAGCAGCTTCGCCCCGGGACAGGGGGCCTACGAGCAGTACTTC
J: TRBJ2-4; V: TRBV6-5; D: TRBD1; size: NA; CDR3: CASSYTRTGINIQYF; DNA: TGTGCCAGCAGTTACACACGGACAGGGATAAACATTCAGTACTTC
J: TRBJ2-3; V: TRBV19; D: TRBD2; size: NA; CDR3: CASSWTSGGTDTQYF; DNA: TGTGCCAGTAGTTGGACTAGCGGGGGAACAGATACGCAGTATTTT
J: TRBJ1-1; V: TRBV12-3/TRBV12-4; D: NA; size: NA; CDR3: CASRDRGTEAFF; DNA: TGTGCCAGCAGAGATAGGGGCACTGAAGCTTTCTTT
J: TRBJ2-3; V: TRBV9; D: NA; size: NA; CDR3: CASSVLRSFGDTQYF; DNA: TGTGCCAGCAGCGTACTCAGGAGTTTTGGAGATACGCAGTATTTT